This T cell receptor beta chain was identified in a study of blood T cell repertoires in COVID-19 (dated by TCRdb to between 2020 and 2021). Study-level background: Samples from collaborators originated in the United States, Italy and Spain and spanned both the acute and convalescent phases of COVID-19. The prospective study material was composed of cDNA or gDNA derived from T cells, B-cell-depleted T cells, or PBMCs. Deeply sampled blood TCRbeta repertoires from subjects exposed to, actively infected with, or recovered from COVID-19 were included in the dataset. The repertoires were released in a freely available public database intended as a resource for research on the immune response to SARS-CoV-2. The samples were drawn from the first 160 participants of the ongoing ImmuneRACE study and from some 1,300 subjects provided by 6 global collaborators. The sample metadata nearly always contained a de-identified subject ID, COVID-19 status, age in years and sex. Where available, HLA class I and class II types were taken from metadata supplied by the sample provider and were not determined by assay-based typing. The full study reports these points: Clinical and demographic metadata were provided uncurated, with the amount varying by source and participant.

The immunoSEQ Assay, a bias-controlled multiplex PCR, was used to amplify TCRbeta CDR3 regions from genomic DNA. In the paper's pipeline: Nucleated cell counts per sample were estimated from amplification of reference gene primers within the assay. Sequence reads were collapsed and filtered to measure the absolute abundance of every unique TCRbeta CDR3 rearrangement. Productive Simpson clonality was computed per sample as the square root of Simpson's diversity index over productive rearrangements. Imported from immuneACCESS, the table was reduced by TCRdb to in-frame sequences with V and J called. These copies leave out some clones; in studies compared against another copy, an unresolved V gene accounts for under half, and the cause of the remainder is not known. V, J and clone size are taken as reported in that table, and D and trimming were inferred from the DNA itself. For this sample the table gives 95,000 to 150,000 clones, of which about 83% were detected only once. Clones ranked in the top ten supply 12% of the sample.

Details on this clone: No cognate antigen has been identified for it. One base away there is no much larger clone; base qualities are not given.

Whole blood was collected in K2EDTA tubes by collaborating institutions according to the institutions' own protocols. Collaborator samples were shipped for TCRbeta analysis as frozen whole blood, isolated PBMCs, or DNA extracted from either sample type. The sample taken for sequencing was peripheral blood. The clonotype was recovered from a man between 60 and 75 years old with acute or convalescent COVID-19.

DNA sequence: TGTGCCAGCAGCCAACGTCGGGAGTGGGATTGGGAGCAGTACTTC. Translated, it reads CASSQRREWDWEQYF. The chain joins TRBV3-1 (or the pseudogene TRBV3-2) to TRBJ2-7; a weak D assignment points to TRBD2 (6 bases agree). There are 15 amino acids in the CDR3, from cysteine to phenylalanine inclusive. This entry keeps only the CDR3 DNA: 45 bases, framed from base 1. CDR1 and CDR2 were assigned from the germline V gene (reference sequence) as LGHDT and YNNKEL. Relative to germline, V is 2 bases shorter and J is 7 bases shorter, with 18 bases between their ends.